A selection of T cell receptor beta chains follows, all from one sample in a study of blood T cell repertoires in COVID-19. Sequencing was performed with immunoSEQ multiplex PCR; in TCRdb, only in-frame clones are kept and a portion is missing. The sample includes about 100,000 clones, approximately 84% of them seen just once. The source material was peripheral blood. These receptors were collected from an older woman with acute or convalescent COVID-19. The CDR3 runs from the conserved cysteine through the conserved F or W. Fields, in order: V gene, clone size, D gene, J gene, CDR3 DNA, CDR3 protein. The D gene is left open where the match is weak. Not every row has a clone size; where given, it reads once, few, many or a size class.

TRBV7-9	NA	TRBD1	TRBJ1-4	TGTGCCAGCAGCCAGGGACAGGGGAGAGAAAAACTGTTTTTT	CASSQGQGREKLFF
TRBV4-1	once	TRBD1	TRBJ1-2	TGCGCCAGCAGCCAAGTAGGACAGGGATCCTATGGCTACACCTTC	CASSQVGQGSYGYTF
TRBV7-9	NA	NA	TRBJ2-5	TGTGCCAGCAGCACGATTCATGGGGAGCAAGAGACCCAGTACTTC	CASSTIHGEQETQYF
TRBV19	NA	TRBD1	TRBJ1-2	TGTGCCAGTAGTGGGGCCGGGACAGGGTTCGGCTACACCTTC	CASSGAGTGFGYTF
TRBV28	NA	NA	TRBJ2-5	TGTGCCAGCAGTTCCCGGGGGTCGGAGACCCAGTACTTC	CASSSRGSETQYF
TRBV19	NA	TRBD1	TRBJ1-1	TGTGCCAGCAGAGGGAGCGGGACAGGGCTGACTGAAGCTTTCTTT	CASRGSGTGLTEAFF
TRBV19	NA	NA	TRBJ2-5	TGTGCCAGTAGTATGCCTAGCCGGCGGGAGACCCAGTACTTC	CASSMPSRRETQYF
TRBV5-4	NA	NA	TRBJ2-5	TGTGCCAGCAGCCCAAGGGGTGTGGGAGAGACCCAGTACTTC	CASSPRGVGETQYF
TRBV4-1	NA	NA	TRBJ1-5	TGCGCCAGCAGCCAACAGGAAATTGACAATCAGCCCCAGCATTTT	CASSQQEIDNQPQHF
TRBV3-1/TRBV3-2	NA	NA	TRBJ1-1	TGTGCCAGCAGCCAAGAGCGGGGTGAAGCTTTCTTT	CASSQERGEAFF
TRBV29-1	NA	TRBD1	TRBJ1-1	TGCAGCGTCAAAAGGACAGGGGCGGAAGCTTTCTTT	CSVKRTGAEAFF
TRBV4-2	NA	NA	TRBJ2-2	TGTGCCAGCACCTTTTCGGACGGGGGCACCGGGGAGCTGTTTTTT	CASTFSDGGTGELFF
TRBV7-2	NA	TRBD1	TRBJ1-5	TGTGCCAGCAGCGAAAGGACAGGGGGGCAGCCCCAGCATTTT	CASSERTGGQPQHF
TRBV7-3	NA	NA	TRBJ2-5	TGTGCCAGCAGCCTGGGTCTAGCCCAAGAGACCCAGTACTTC	CASSLGLAQETQYF
TRBV30	NA	NA	TRBJ1-2	TGTGCCTGGAGTTGGAGTTTACGGGGCTACACCTTC	CAWSWSLRGYTF
TRBV9	NA	NA	TRBJ2-4	TGTGCCAGCAGCGTAGGCCAGGTGGCCAAAAACATTCAGTACTTC	CASSVGQVAKNIQYF
TRBV12-3/TRBV12-4	NA	TRBD1	TRBJ1-2	TGTGCCAGCAGTTATGGACAGGGCAATGGCTACACCTTC	CASSYGQGNGYTF
TRBV5-6	NA	NA	TRBJ1-4	TGTGCCAGCAGCACGAGGACAGCGACTAATGAAAAACTGTTTTTT	CASSTRTATNEKLFF
TRBV6-5	few	TRBD2	TRBJ2-3	TGTGCCAGCAGGCGGGGGGGCACAGATACGCAGTATTTT	CASRRGGTDTQYF
TRBV5-1	NA	NA	TRBJ2-5	TGCGCCAGCTCGGGGGAGACCCAGTACTTC	CASSGETQYF
TRBV5-1	NA	TRBD1	TRBJ1-2	TGCGCCACAAAACAGGGGATGGATTCCTATGGCTACACCTTC	CATKQGMDSYGYTF
TRBV11-3	NA	TRBD1	TRBJ1-2	TGTGCCAGCAGCAGCCCGGGACAGGGAATTCGGGGCTACACCTTC	CASSSPGQGIRGYTF
TRBV5-6	NA	TRBD1	TRBJ1-2	TGTGCCAGCAGCTTGGTTGACAGGGTCTATGGCTACACCTTC	CASSLVDRVYGYTF
TRBV6-6	NA	TRBD1	TRBJ1-1	TGTGCCAGCAGCCTCAGGGGGCAGGTCACTGAAGCTTTCTTT	CASSLRGQVTEAFF
TRBV18	NA	TRBD1	TRBJ1-6	TGTGCCAGCTCCACCCAGACAGGGGGAAATTCACCCCTCCACTTT	CASSTQTGGNSPLHF
TRBV11-3	NA	TRBD1	TRBJ1-2	TGTGCCAGCAGCCCCCGGACAGGTGGCTATGGCTACACCTTC	CASSPRTGGYGYTF
TRBV10-3	NA	TRBD2	TRBJ2-3	TGTGCCATCAGTGAGGTAACTAGCGGAACCTTCACAGATACGCAGTATTTT	CAISEVTSGTFTDTQYF
TRBV28	NA	NA	TRBJ1-6	TGTGCCAGCAGTTCCCTCCTAATGGGGGGTATGGACTCACCCCTCCACTTT	CASSSLLMGGMDSPLHF
TRBV10-3	NA	TRBD1	TRBJ2-3	TGTGCCATCAGTGAGTCGAGAGGACAGGGGGCAGATACGCAGTATTTT	CAISESRGQGADTQYF
TRBV29-1	NA	NA	TRBJ2-5	TGCAGCGCCACGGACAGTCTGCGGGAGACCCAGTACTTC	CSATDSLRETQYF
TRBV7-7	NA	NA	TRBJ2-1	TGTGCTAGCAGCTTAGCCGGGATTGACAATGAGCAGTTCTTC	CASSLAGIDNEQFF
TRBV6-6	NA	NA	TRBJ1-1	TGTGCCAGCAGTTACTCCGAGCTCGGCACTGAAGCTTTCTTT	CASSYSELGTEAFF
TRBV5-4	NA	TRBD1	TRBJ2-1	TGTGCCAGCAGCCCTGGCACCGGCAGGGGGTCCTACAATGAGCAGTTCTTC	CASSPGTGRGSYNEQFF
TRBV19	many	TRBD1	TRBJ1-5	TGTGCCAGCTCCGGGACAGGGGGCAATCAGCCCCAGCATTTT	CASSGTGGNQPQHF
TRBV7-2	NA	NA	TRBJ1-5	TGTGCCAGCAGCTGGACAGAGAACTACAATCAGCCCCAGCATTTT	CASSWTENYNQPQHF
TRBV7-9	NA	TRBD1	TRBJ2-5	TGTGCCAGCAGCCAGGGGGTGACCCAGTACTTC	CASSQGVTQYF
TRBV28	NA	NA	TRBJ2-7	TGTGCCAGCATCCCCACTATCTCCTACGAGCAGTACTTC	CASIPTISYEQYF
TRBV11-3	NA	TRBD1	TRBJ2-1	TGTGCCAGCAGCTTCTTAGCCACGACAGGGGAAGAGCAGTTCTTC	CASSFLATTGEEQFF
TRBV7-2	NA	NA	TRBJ1-2	TGTGCCAGCAGCTATGGGGGGGGCGCGTCTGGCTACACCTTC	CASSYGGGASGYTF
TRBV30	NA	NA	TRBJ1-2	TGTGCCTGGAGAAGCCCGAACTATGGCTACACCTTC	CAWRSPNYGYTF
TRBV4-2	NA	NA	TRBJ1-1	TGTGCCAGCAGCCTGTCGGGAACTGAAGCTTTCTTT	CASSLSGTEAFF
TRBV28	NA	NA	TRBJ2-7	TGTGCCAGCATACAGACAGGACCCTCCTACGAGCAGTACTTC	CASIQTGPSYEQYF
TRBV2	NA	TRBD2	TRBJ2-4	TGTGCCAGCATTGGGAGCGGGGGGGGGAACATTCAGTACTTC	CASIGSGGGNIQYF
TRBV30	NA	NA	TRBJ1-6	TGTGCCTGGAGGGACTTTTATAATTCACCCCTCCACTTT	CAWRDFYNSPLHF
TRBV5-5	NA	NA	TRBJ1-1	TGTGCCAGCACCTGGGGGCGGAACACTGAAGCTTTCTTT	CASTWGRNTEAFF
TRBV13	NA	NA	TRBJ1-1	TGTGCCAGCAGCTTAGTGGCAGGGATGGGCACTGAAGCTTTCTTT	CASSLVAGMGTEAFF
TRBV11-3	NA	TRBD1	TRBJ2-7	TGTGCCAGCAGCTTAGCCGGGACAGAAAACTACGAGCAGTACTTC	CASSLAGTENYEQYF
TRBV5-1	NA	TRBD1	TRBJ1-5	TGCGCCAGCAGCTCGGGCGCAGGGGGCCAGCCCCAGCATTTT	CASSSGAGGQPQHF
TRBV5-8	NA	TRBD1	TRBJ2-5	TGTGCCAGCAGCCGGTCGACAGGGGCGGAGACCCAGTACTTC	CASSRSTGAETQYF
TRBV2	NA	NA	TRBJ1-2	TGTGCCAGCAGGGTCGGGACAAGTCGGCTGGCAGGCTACACCTTC	CASRVGTSRLAGYTF
TRBV7-3	NA	NA	TRBJ1-6	TGTGCCAGCAGCGTTACAGGGAGTTGGAATTCACCCCTCCACTTT	CASSVTGSWNSPLHF
TRBV30	once	NA	TRBJ2-3	TGTGCCTGGGGGACCGGACAGTTCACAGATACGCAGTATTTT	CAWGTGQFTDTQYF
TRBV29-1	NA	TRBD1	TRBJ1-2	TGCAGCGCTATGACAACAGGGGCTGGCTACACCTTC	CSAMTTGAGYTF
TRBV4-1	NA	NA	TRBJ2-2	TGCGCCAGCAGCCAAGTTGATCTCGGGTTTTCCGGGGAGCTGTTTTTT	CASSQVDLGFSGELFF